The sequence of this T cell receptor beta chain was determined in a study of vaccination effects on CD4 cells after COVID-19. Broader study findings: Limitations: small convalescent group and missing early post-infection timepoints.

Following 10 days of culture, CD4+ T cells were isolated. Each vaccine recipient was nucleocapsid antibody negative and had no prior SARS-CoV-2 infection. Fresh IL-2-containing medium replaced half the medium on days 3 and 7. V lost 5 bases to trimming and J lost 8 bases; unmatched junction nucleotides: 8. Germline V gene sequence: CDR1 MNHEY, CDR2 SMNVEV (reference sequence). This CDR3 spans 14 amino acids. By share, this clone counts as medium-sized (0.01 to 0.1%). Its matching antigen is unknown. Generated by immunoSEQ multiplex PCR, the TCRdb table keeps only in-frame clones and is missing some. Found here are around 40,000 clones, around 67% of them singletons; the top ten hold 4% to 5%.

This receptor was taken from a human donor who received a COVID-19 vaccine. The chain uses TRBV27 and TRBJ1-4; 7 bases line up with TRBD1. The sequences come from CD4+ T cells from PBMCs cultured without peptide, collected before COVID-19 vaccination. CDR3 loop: CASSLQGIGEKLFF. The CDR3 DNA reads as TGTGCCAGCAGTCTACAGGGGATAGGGGAAAAACTGTTTTTT.